The clone carrying this T cell receptor (beta chain) was observed many times. The source of the sample is a study of blood T cell repertoires in COVID-19. Study details: Specimens from acute and convalescent COVID-19 originated in the United States, Italy and Spain.

Per the original methods: The authors estimated nucleated cell counts from reference gene primer amplification. Profiling relied on immunoSEQ multiplex PCR, and the TCRdb table lists in-frame clones only, not all of them. V and J calls and clone size come straight from that table; D and trimming were deduced from the DNA. Among 200,000 to 300,000 clones, 70% to 90% were seen once, and the ten largest hold nearly 2%. The CDR3 runs 11 residues. The germline V and J ends were trimmed by 2 bases and 6 bases, with 2 bases remaining between them. The germline V gene has CDR1 MNHEY and CDR2 SVGAGI. This clonotype was sampled from a young man with active or convalescent COVID-19. Material for sequencing was peripheral blood. This chain uses TRBV6-5 with TRBJ2-1; D remains unclear. CDR3 coding DNA: TGTGCCAGCAGTTACCTCAATGAGCAGTTCTTC. Translating it yields CASSYLNEQFF.